The next 6 T cell receptor beta chains were all read from a single sample in a study of blood T cells in healthy people across ages. Together with a sample-barcoded 5' primer, a J-beta primer mix was included in a second PCR lasting about 6 to 12 cycles. Each CDR3 protein is one row after TCRdb ran MiXCR on the 5' RACE reads. The sample records nearly 1 million distinct CDR3 sequences, roughly 51% being singletons. What was sequenced was blood. Receptors originate from a woman aged 55-70 years in good health.

This chain uses TRBV6-6 with TRBJ2-4, with D perhaps matching TRBD2 (6 bases). The V end was cut by 8 bases, the J end by 0 bases, with 11 bases between. The CDR3 is 14 residues long. Germline CDR1 MNHNY, CDR2 SVGAGI (reference sequence). CDR3 sequence reads: CASGSGLAKNIQYF. In DNA form, the CDR3 reads TGTGCCAGCGGTTCGGGACTAGCCAAAAACATTCAGTACTTC.

This clonotype appeared once. The V and J genes are TRBV18 and TRBJ1-2; D is unresolved. This CDR3 is 17 amino acids long. Trimming took off 0 bases at V and 6 bases at J, with 20 bases between the two ends. The germline CDR1 and CDR2 sequences are KGHSH and LQKENI. The CDR3 reads CASSPPSRFFLRDGYTF. CDR3 sequence (DNA): TGTGCCAGCTCACCACCGTCACGTTTTTTTTTGAGGGATGGCTACACCTTC.

A note on this clonotype: Relative to the germline gene, one junction end is altered; a read error may explain this. CDR3 in amino acids: CANSLSWDPGMGEQYF. The CDR3 nucleotides are TGTGCCAACAGCTTAAGTTGGGACCCGGGGATGGGCGAGCAGTACTTC. The chain joins TRBV7-2 to TRBJ2-7; perhaps D is TRBD1 or TRBD2 (5 bases each). In germline, CDR1 is SGHTA, CDR2 FQGNSA. The CDR3 length is 16 residues.

This clonotype was found a few times. The chain recombines TRBV2 with TRBJ1-2; D gene uncertain. The ends were cut back, 8 bases at V and 2 bases at J, with 12 bases in the middle. From germline, CDR1 is SNHLY and CDR2 FYNNEI. The CDR3 extends over 13 amino acids. This chain's CDR3 is CASQKAENYGYTF. In DNA, the CDR3 is TGTGCCAGCCAAAAGGCGGAGAACTATGGCTACACCTTC.

This clonotype has a single count. The CDR3: CAISERAVEEQFF. The CDR3 DNA reads TGTGCCATCAGTGAGAGGGCTGTCGAAGAGCAGTTCTTC. The chain carries TRBV10-3 and TRBJ2-1; no clear D gene. Per germline, CDR1 ENHRY and CDR2 SYGVKD. CDR3 size: 13 residues. V was shortened by 2 bases and J by 10 bases, with 12 bases between the two germline ends.

This chain links TRBV12-3 or TRBV12-4 with TRBJ2-1; TRBD2 matches at 11 bases. The CDR3 sequence is 15 residues long. V lost 3 bases, J lost 8 bases, and 6 bases stayed unmatched. CDR3: CASSLRLAGLDEQFF. The CDR3, as DNA: TGTGCCAGCAGTTTGCGACTAGCGGGACTCGATGAGCAGTTCTTC.